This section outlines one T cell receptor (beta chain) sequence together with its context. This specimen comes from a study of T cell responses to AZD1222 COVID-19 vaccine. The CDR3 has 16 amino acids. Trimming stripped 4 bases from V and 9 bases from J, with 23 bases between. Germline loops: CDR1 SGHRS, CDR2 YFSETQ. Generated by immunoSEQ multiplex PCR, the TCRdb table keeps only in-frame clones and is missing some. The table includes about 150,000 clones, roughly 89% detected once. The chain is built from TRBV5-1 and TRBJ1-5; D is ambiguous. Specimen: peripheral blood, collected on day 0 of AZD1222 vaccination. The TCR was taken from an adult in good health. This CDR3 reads CASSPGDPSAGWPQHF. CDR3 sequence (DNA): TGCGCCAGCAGCCCGGGAGACCCCTCGGCGGGGTGGCCCCAGCATTTT. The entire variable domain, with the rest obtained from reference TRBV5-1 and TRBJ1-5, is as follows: KAGVTQTPRYLIKTRGQQVTLSCSPISGHRSVSWYQQTPGQGLQFLFEYFSETQRNKGNFPGRFSGRQFSNSRSEMNVSTLELGDSALYLCASSPGDPSAGWPQHFGDGTRLSIL.